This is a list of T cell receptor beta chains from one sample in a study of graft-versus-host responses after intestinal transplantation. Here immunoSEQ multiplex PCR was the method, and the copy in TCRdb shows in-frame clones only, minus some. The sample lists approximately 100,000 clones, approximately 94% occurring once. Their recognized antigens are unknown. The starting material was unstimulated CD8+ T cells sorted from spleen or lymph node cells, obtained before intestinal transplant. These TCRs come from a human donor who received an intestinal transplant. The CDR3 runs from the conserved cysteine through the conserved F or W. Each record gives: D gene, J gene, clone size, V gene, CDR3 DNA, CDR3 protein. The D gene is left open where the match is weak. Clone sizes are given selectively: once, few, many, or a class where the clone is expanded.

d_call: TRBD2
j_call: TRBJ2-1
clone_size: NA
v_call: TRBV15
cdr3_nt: TGTGCCACCACTAGCGGCGAGAACAATGAGCAGTTCTTC
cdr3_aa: CATTSGENNEQFF

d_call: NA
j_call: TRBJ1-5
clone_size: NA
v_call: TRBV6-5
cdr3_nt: TGTGCCAGCAGTTTCTTGGGGCCGGATCAGCCCCAGCATTTT
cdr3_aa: CASSFLGPDQPQHF

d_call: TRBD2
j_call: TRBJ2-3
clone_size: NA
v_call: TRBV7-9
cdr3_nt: TGTGCCAGCACCGGTACCGGGACTAGAATGTCAGATACGCAGTATTTT
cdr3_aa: CASTGTGTRMSDTQYF

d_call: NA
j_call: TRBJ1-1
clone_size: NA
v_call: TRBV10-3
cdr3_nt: TGTGCCATCAGTGACGTTCCTGGAGGGTGGGGCGTAAACACTGAAGCTTTCTTT
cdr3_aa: CAISDVPGGWGVNTEAFF

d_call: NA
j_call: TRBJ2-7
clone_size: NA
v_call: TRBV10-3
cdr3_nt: TGTGCCATCAGACCCCACGGAAGTACATCCTACGAGCAGTACTTC
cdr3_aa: CAIRPHGSTSYEQYF

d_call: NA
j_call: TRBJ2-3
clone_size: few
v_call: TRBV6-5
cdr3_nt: TGTGCCAGCAGTTACTCAGGGGTTCGCACAGATACGCAGTATTTT
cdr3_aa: CASSYSGVRTDTQYF

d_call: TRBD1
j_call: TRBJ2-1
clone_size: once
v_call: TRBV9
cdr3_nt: TGTGCCAGCAGCAACGCCGGGACAGGTGGGTTCAATGAGCAGTTCTTC
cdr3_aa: CASSNAGTGGFNEQFF

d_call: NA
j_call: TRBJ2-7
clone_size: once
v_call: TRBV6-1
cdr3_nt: TGTGCCAGCAGAGGCGGGGCGAGCTCCTACGAGCAGTACTTC
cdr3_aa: CASRGGASSYEQYF

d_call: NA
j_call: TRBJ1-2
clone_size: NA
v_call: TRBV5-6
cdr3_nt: TGTGCCAGCAGCTTACATGGCAATAACTATGGCTACACCTTC
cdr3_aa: CASSLHGNNYGYTF

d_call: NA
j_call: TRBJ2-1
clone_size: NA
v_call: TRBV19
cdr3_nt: TGTGCCAGTAGTATAGGAGGAAATGAGCAGTTCTTC
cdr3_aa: CASSIGGNEQFF

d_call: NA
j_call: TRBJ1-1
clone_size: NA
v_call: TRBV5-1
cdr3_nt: TGCGCCAGCAGCTTCAGGGGCAGGAACACTGAAGCTTTCTTT
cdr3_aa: CASSFRGRNTEAFF

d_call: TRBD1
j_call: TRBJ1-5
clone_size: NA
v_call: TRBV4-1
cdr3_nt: TGCGCCAGCAGCCAAGGTGAACAGGGGAATCAGCCCCAGCATTTT
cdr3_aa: CASSQGEQGNQPQHF

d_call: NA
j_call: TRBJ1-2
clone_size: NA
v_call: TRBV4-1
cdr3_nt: TGCGCCAGCAGCCAGCCGGGCTATGGCTACACCTTC
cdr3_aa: CASSQPGYGYTF

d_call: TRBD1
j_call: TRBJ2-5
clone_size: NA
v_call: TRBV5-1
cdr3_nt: TGCGCCAGCAGCCCGGGACAGACCATCCAAGAGACCCAGTACTTC
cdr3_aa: CASSPGQTIQETQYF

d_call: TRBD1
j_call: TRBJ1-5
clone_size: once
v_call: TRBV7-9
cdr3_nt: TGTGCCAGCAGCCCGGTGACAGGGGATGATCAGCCCCAGCATTTT
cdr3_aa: CASSPVTGDDQPQHF

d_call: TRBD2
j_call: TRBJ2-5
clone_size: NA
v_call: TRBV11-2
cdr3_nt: TGTGCCAGCAGCTTAGTTGCAGCGGGGGGCGAGACCCAGTACTTC
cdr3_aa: CASSLVAAGGETQYF

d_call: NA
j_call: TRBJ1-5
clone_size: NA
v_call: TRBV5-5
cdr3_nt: TGTGCCAGCAGCTTGGAGCCAGGGAATCAGCCCCAGCATTTT
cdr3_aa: CASSLEPGNQPQHF

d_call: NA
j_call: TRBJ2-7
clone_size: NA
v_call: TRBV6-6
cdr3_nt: TGTGCCAGCAGCGGTGGAGGTCGGTACGAGCAGTACTTC
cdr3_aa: CASSGGGRYEQYF

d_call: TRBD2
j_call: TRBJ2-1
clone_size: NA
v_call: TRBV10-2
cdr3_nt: TGCGCCAGCGGGGAGCGGGGGATACTTGAGCAGTTCTTC
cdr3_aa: CASGERGILEQFF

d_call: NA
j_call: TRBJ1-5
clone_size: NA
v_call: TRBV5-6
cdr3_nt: TGTGCCAGCAGCTTGTCCGGCAATCAGCCCCAGCATTTT
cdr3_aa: CASSLSGNQPQHF

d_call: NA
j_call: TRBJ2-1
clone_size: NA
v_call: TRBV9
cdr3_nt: TGTGCCAGCAGCGTAGGAGGGTTGGTCGAGCAGTTCTTC
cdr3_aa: CASSVGGLVEQFF

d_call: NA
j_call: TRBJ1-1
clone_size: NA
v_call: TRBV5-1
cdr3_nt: TGCGCCAGCAGCTTGGGGGGAGGGGGGATTTGGGACACTGAAGCTTTCTTT
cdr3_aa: CASSLGGGGIWDTEAFF

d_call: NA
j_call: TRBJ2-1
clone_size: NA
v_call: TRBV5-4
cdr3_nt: TGTGCCAGCAGCTTGGTGGGGCAGGGTCGCACCTACAATGAGCAGTTCTTC
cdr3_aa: CASSLVGQGRTYNEQFF

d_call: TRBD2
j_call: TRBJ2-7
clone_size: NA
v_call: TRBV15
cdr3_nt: TGTGCCACCAGCGCCGGACTAGCGGAGTCCTACGAGCAGTACTTC
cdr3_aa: CATSAGLAESYEQYF

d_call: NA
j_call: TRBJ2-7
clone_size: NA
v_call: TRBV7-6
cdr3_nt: TGTGCCAGCAGCTTAGCGACCTCCTACGAGCAGTACTTC
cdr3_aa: CASSLATSYEQYF

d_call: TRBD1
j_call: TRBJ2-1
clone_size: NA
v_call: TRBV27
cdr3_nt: TGTGCCAGCAGTCAAGGACAGGGTCCCTACAATGAGCAGTTCTTC
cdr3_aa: CASSQGQGPYNEQFF

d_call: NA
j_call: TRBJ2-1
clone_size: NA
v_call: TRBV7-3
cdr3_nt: TGTGCCAGCAGCTTCACGGGCCCCCCGGAGTTCTTC
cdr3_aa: CASSFTGPPEFF

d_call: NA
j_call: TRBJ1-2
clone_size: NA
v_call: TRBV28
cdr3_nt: TGTGCCAGCAGTTTATTCGACACCCAGGGGGGCTACACCTTC
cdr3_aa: CASSLFDTQGGYTF

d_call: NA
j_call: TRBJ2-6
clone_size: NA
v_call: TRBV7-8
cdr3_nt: TGTGCCAGCAGCTTAGGACCGGGATTGGACTCTGGGGCCAACGTCCTGACTTTC
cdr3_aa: CASSLGPGLDSGANVLTF

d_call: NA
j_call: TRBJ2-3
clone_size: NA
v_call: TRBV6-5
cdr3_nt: TGTGCCAGCAGTTATTACAGAGAGACAGATACGCAGTATTTT
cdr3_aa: CASSYYRETDTQYF

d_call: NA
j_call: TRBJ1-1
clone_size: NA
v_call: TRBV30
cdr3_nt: TGTGCCTGGAGATTACCCCCCGTTATCCAGGCAAATGAGGAAGCTTTCTTT
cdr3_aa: CAWRLPPVIQANEEAFF

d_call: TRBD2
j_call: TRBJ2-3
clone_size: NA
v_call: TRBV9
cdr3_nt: TGTGCCAGCAGCGCGCCCCTGACTAGCGGGGGAACAGATACGCAGTATTTT
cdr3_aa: CASSAPLTSGGTDTQYF

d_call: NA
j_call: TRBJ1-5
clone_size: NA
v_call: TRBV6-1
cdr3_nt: TGTGCCAGCAGTCTGCTGGGCTTCAATCAGCCCCAGCATTTT
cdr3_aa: CASSLLGFNQPQHF

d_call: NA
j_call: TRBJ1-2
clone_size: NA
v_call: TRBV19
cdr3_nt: TGTGCCAGTAGTATGGTACCGGGGGAAGGCTACACCTTC
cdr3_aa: CASSMVPGEGYTF

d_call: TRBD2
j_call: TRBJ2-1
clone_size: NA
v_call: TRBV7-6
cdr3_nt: TGTGCCAGCAGCCTTAGTAGCGGGGGGACTAATGAGCAGTTCTTC
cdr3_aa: CASSLSSGGTNEQFF

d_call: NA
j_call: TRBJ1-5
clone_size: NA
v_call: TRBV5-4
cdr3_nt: TGTGCCAGCAGCTTAGGAGGGGGGAGCAATCAGCCCCAGCATTTT
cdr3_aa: CASSLGGGSNQPQHF

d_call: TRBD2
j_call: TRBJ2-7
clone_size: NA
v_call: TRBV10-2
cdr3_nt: TGCGCCAGCAGTGGGACTAGCGGGGCCTACGAGCAGTACTTC
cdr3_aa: CASSGTSGAYEQYF